This TCR beta chain comes out of a study of beta chain features in type 1 diabetes (dated 2018 in TCRdb). About the study as a whole: Mean age, gender distribution, total cell number and subset yield were not different between patients and healthy donors. A total of 90 million to 120 million sorted cells were examined across all samples, and a strong correlation was observed between cell number per subset and RNA yield. Whereas all 30 or so donors provided naive and central memory subsets, regulatory and stem cell-like memory subsets were isolated from just 8 patients and about eight healthy donors. In the study, recently diagnosed type 1 diabetes patients and matched healthy donors were compared on the TCRB repertoires of their sorted circulating CD4+ T cell subsets. Here is what the overall study found, with its caveats: HLA sub-analyses involved small numbers of individuals, so any influence of HLA type on TCRB rearrangement remained unresolved. PCR might favor shorter templates, but patient and control samples were amplified and corrected together, so any skew would affect both groups equally. At VDJ recombination sites, patients with type 1 diabetes made fewer insertions and deleted more nucleotides, a pattern implying thymic rearrangement abnormalities. Because cDNA was sequenced instead of genomic DNA, highly expressing activated cells could be over-represented, though the groups showed no difference in activation or CD3 levels. Type 1 diabetes patients showed a moderate but significant shortening of TCRB CDR3 length in all four CD4+ subsets. Naive, central memory and regulatory TCRB repertoires appeared more similar among patients than among healthy donors.

As concerns this clone: Its target antigen remains unknown. No qualities accompany the bases; no much larger clone lies one base away.

Clipping removes 5 bases from V and 3 bases from J, with 9 as the unmatched junction base count. The CDR3, cysteine through phenylalanine, is 15 amino acids long. Only CDR3 DNA is held: 45 bases, read in frame from base 1. In the germline V gene (reference sequence), CDR1 corresponds to SGHAT and CDR2 to FQDESV. The High Capacity cDNA Reverse Transcription Kit was used to reverse transcribe all of the isolated RNA, meaning that expressed TCRB transcripts were what got sequenced. Deep immunoSEQ sequencing was performed on naive, central memory and regulatory T cell samples, with an average of about 3.6 million total reads per sample. After sorted cells were lysed in RLT buffer, RNA was extracted with DNase-treated RNeasy Micro or Mini kits, with the choice depending on cell number. To prevent cross-contamination, every cell subset was processed on its own, while patient and healthy donor samples were processed together. The immunoSEQ multiplex PCR was used to amplify TCRB sequences from cDNA, yielding 87-bp fragments that span the CDR3 region. The amplicons were sequenced using the Illumina HiSeq platform. As for how the authors treated the data: PCR bias was corrected computationally using synthetic template baselines, and reads within Hamming distance 2 were collapsed, with unmergeable singletons discarded. Reads were aligned against IMGT to assign V, D and J genes, CDR3 length and insertions or deletions at six rearrangement sites. Clonotype counts were normalized to sorted cell number within each subset before computing true diversity and Gini coefficients with the tcR R package. Repertoire sharing was quantified using the overlap coefficient calculated on TCRB nucleotide sequences. As stored in TCRdb, this immuneACCESS dataset retains in-frame rearrangements with V and J assigned. A fraction of the clones does not appear; measured against another copy, unresolved V genes explain less than half of the discrepancy, and the remainder lacks a known reason. That table supplies the V and J calls and clone size; D and trimming were determined from the DNA. This sample gives about 150,000 clones in total; about 7.3% of them show up just once. The ten most abundant clones make up about 0.6% of the sample.

From each donor, a single peripheral blood sample of 100 to 150 mL on average was drawn into heparinised tubes. A BD FACSAria II was used to sort naive, central memory, regulatory and stem cell-like memory CD4+ T cells with a panel that included CD45RO, CCR7, CD25, CD127, CD95 and CD27. Purity was above 98% for every sorted population. PBMCs were isolated right away by Lymphoprep density gradient centrifugation and were stained directly, without culture. So that batch effects would be minimized, each experiment stained and sorted samples in pairs, pairing one healthy donor with one patient. The clonotype originates from a young man in good health. Sequencing was carried out using central memory CD4+ T cells from blood. The chain is assembled from TRBV11-1 and TRBJ1-1, with 7 bases matching TRBD1. CDR3 loop: CASSHSGRGDTEAFF. The DNA sequence is as follows: TGTGCCAGCAGCCACAGCGGCAGGGGGGACACTGAAGCTTTCTTT.